Shown below are 30 T cell receptor beta chains from a single sample sequenced in a study of blood T cells in healthy people across ages. Sample-barcoded 5' priming and a J-beta primer mix drove a second PCR of roughly 7 to 11 cycles. TCRdb fed the 5' RACE reads into MiXCR, producing one record per CDR3 protein. Of 600,000 to 850,000 distinct CDR3 sequences in the sample, roughly 44% were seen once. The sequencing input was blood. The receptors here all came from a woman aged 55 to 70 in good health.

In the case of this clonotype: At one of its ends the junction is not consistent with the germline gene, which may arise from a read error. This chain links TRBV10-3 with TRBJ1-2, with D hard to call. This CDR3 has 14 residues. CDR1 is ENHRY and CDR2 is SYGVKD in the germline V gene. CDR3 amino acids: CAISESGDGYGFTF. The CDR3 region has the DNA TGTGCCATCAGTGAGAGCGGGGATGGCTATGGCTTCACCTTC.

The gene calls are TRBV19 and TRBJ1-4; D is possibly TRBD1 (6 bases). V lost 6 bases and J lost 2, with 13 bases in between. The CDR3 is 15 amino acids. Germline lookup yields CDR1 LNHDA and CDR2 SQIVND (reference sequence). CDR3 loop: CASRYREFTNEKLFF. In nucleotides, the CDR3 is TGTGCCAGTAGATACAGGGAATTCACTAATGAAAAACTGTTTTTT.

The chain links TRBV29-1 to TRBJ2-3, with D hard to call. CDR3 length: 13 amino acids. Trimming removed 3 bases at V and 2 bases at J, with 9 bases between. Germline values: CDR1 SQVTM, CDR2 ANQGSEA. CDR3 protein: CSVEWLLTDTQYF. Written as DNA, the CDR3 is TGCAGCGTTGAGTGGCTCCTCACAGATACGCAGTATTTT.

This clonotype was seen more than once but under ten times. The chain links TRBV7-6 to TRBJ1-5; D gene unclear. This CDR3 is 14 amino acids long. V lost 7 bases to trimming and J lost 5 bases, with 15 bases between them. The germline gives CDR1 SGHVS, CDR2 FNYEAQ. CDR3 coding DNA: TGTGCCAGCACCCCCTGGGAGGGTGATCAGCCCCAGCATTTT. Protein: CASTPWEGDQPQHF.

This rearrangement joins TRBV18 to TRBJ2-1; D call uncertain. The CDR3 has 19 residues. V was trimmed by 3 bases and J by 0 bases, leaving 21 bases between them. The germline V gene has CDR1 KGHSH and CDR2 LQKENI. CDR3 region: CASSPLRTSPSSSYNEQFF. DNA of the CDR3: TGTGCCAGCTCACCTCTTCGGACCTCACCTTCGAGCTCCTACAATGAGCAGTTCTTC. The whole variable domain, remainder taken from reference TRBV18 and TRBJ2-1, is NAGVMQNPRHLVRRRGQEARLRCSPMKGHSHVYWYRQLPEEGLKFMVYLQKENIIDESGMPKERFSAEFPKEGPSILRIQQVVRGDSAAYFCASSPLRTSPSSSYNEQFFGPGTRLTVL.

The count of this clonotype is one. The chain employs TRBV28 and TRBJ2-2; D is undetermined. Per germline, CDR1 MDHEN and CDR2 SYDVKM. The CDR3 has 14 amino acids. Trimming cost V 1 base and J 3 bases, with 6 bases left between them. The DNA for the CDR3 is TGTGCCAGCAGTTTATCTAGGGACACCGGGGAGCTGTTTTTT. It codes for CASSLSRDTGELFF.

The V call is TRBV18, the J call TRBJ2-4; either TRBD1 or TRBD2 may fit D (5 bases each). With the DNA end fitting TRBJ2-7 better, the J assignment may be wrong. CDR1 is KGHSH, CDR2 LQKENI, per germline. This CDR3 is built from 13 residues. The CDR3 DNA follows: TGTGCCAGCTCACCGAGGGGTCCGGACGAGCAGTACTTC. Its translation: CASSPRGPDEQYF.

The table lists this clonotype with a few counts. A junction boundary mismatches the germline segment, possibly from a read error. The chain links TRBV7-6 to TRBJ2-7, with D uncertain. From germline, CDR1 is SGHVS and CDR2 FNYEAQ. This CDR3 is 13 amino acids long. CDR3 residues: CAGSSDGSYEQYF. CDR3 coding DNA: TGTGCCGGCAGCTCGGACGGCTCCTACGAGCAGTACTTC.

This clonotype has a handful of counts. V usage is TRBV24-1 and J usage is TRBJ2-5, with 9 bases that match TRBD1. CDR3 size: 16 residues. CDR1 and CDR2 (germline): KGHDR, SFDVKD. V lost 3 bases to trimming and J lost 4 bases; unmatched junction nucleotides: 8. CDR3 residues: CATSDPGTGSPETQYF. The CDR3 coding sequence is TGTGCCACCAGTGATCCCGGGACAGGGTCCCCAGAGACCCAGTACTTC.

DNA for the CDR3: TGTGCCAGCAGCATGGGACAGCATATAATCACAGATACGCAGTATTTT. Protein sequence: CASSMGQHIITDTQYF. V usage is TRBV7-2 and J usage is TRBJ2-3; 7 bases match TRBD1. CDR1 and CDR2 (germline): SGHTA, FQGNSA. J was trimmed by 2 bases and V by 5 bases; bases with no gene match: 10. This CDR3 has 16 amino acids.

The CDR3: CASSQVPSGGQTTQYF. CDR3 bases: TGTGCCAGCAGCCAAGTTCCCAGCGGAGGACAGACTACGCAGTATTTT. This chain links TRBV3-1 with TRBJ2-3, with D perhaps TRBD1 (6 bases). This CDR3 has 16 amino acids. The V gene's germline CDR1 is LGHDT and CDR2 YNNKEL (reference sequence). The V and J ends lost 1 base and 8 bases respectively, with 19 bases between them.

A few counts support this clonotype. This chain uses TRBV6-6 with TRBJ2-4; D is undetermined. Gene TRBJ2-7 matches the end of the DNA better, so the J call may be wrong. CDR1 is MNHNY, CDR2 SVGAGI, per germline (reference sequence). CDR3 size: 12 residues. CDR3 sequence reads: CASSYAFYEQYF. The CDR3 DNA sequence: TGTGCCAGCAGTTACGCCTTCTACGAGCAGTACTTC.

The sample holds a few counts of this clonotype. The chain recombines TRBV25-1 with TRBJ1-2; D unclear. V gave up 6 bases and J gave up 3 bases, with 2 bases separating them. The germline CDR1 and CDR2 sequences are MGHDK and SYGVNS. The CDR3 totals 10 residues. The CDR3 DNA follows: TGTGCCAGCAGGTACTATGGCTACACCTTC. Translated: CASRYYGYTF.

The chain joins TRBV11-2 to TRBJ2-2; 8 bases align to TRBD2. Germline CDR1 SGHAT, CDR2 FQNNGV. V gave up 0 bases and J gave up 5 bases; unmatched junction bases: 8. This CDR3 contains 17 residues. CDR3 in amino acids: CASSLDPLPGGTGELFF. DNA for the CDR3: TGTGCCAGCAGCTTAGATCCCCTCCCGGGGGGGACCGGGGAGCTGTTTTTT.

In its sample, this clonotype was seen once. This rearrangement joins TRBV5-1 to TRBJ1-6; possible D gene TRBD1, 5 bases. Germline CDR1 is SGHRS and CDR2 is YFSETQ. Trimming left V 4 bases short and J 1 base short, with 15 bases between. This CDR3 comprises 17 residues. The CDR3 bases are TGCGCCAGCAGCATGAATATCCAGGGTTCCTATAATTCACCCCTCCACTTT. Amino acids: CASSMNIQGSYNSPLHF.

This clonotype has ten or more counts. This chain joins TRBV10-3 and TRBJ2-3, with TRBD2 matching over 8 bases. Losses at the gene ends were 0 bases for V and 4 bases for J; bases not matched to a gene: 3. The germline gives CDR1 ENHRY, CDR2 SYGVKD. CDR3 length: 15 amino acids. The CDR3 is CAISESSGRADTQYF. Here the CDR3 DNA reads TGTGCCATCAGTGAGTCAAGCGGGAGAGCAGATACGCAGTATTTT.

The chain links TRBV20-1 to TRBJ2-3, with TRBD1 identical over 8 bases. The CDR3 is 15 amino acids. Germline V CDR1 and CDR2: DFQATT, SNEGSKA (reference sequence). The V gene end was trimmed by 3 bases and the J gene end by 0 bases; junction bases not matched to a gene: 5. The CDR3 nucleotides are TGCAGTGCTAGCCCGCAGGGGGCTAGCACAGATACGCAGTATTTT. It encodes CSASPQGASTDTQYF.

Points on this clonotype: A much larger clone sits a single nucleotide away, making a read error possible. The V and J genes are TRBV13 and TRBJ1-1, with a weak D call TRBD1 (5 bases). V was shortened by 5 bases and J by 3 bases, with 10 bases between the two germline ends. CDR3 size: 13 residues. Germline CDR1 and CDR2: PRHDT and FYEKMQ (reference sequence). The CDR3 bases are TGTGCCAGCAGCGGAGGGGCCTACACTGAAGCTTTCTTT. Encoded protein: CASSGGAYTEAFF.

A single count supports this clonotype. The chain is built from TRBV6-4 and TRBJ2-1; D tentatively reads TRBD1 or TRBD2 (5 bases each). V was cut by 0 bases and J by 6 bases, with 9 bases left in between. The CDR3 totals 14 residues. Germline loops: CDR1 MRHNA, CDR2 SNTAGT. CDR3 nucleotide sequence: TGTGCCAGCAGTGACTCCGCCGGGACCAATGAGCAGTTCTTC. Amino acid sequence: CASSDSAGTNEQFF.

The V call is TRBV6-2 or TRBV6-3, the J call TRBJ2-1; 12 bases are shared with TRBD2. V shed 3 bases and J 7 bases; nucleotides not matched to a gene: 7. Germline CDR1 is MNHEY and CDR2 is SVGEGT. This CDR3 region has 16 residues. The CDR3 loop reads CASSYPRTSGENEQFF. As DNA, the CDR3 is TGTGCCAGCAGTTATCCCCGGACTAGCGGGGAGAATGAGCAGTTCTTC.

The chain couples TRBV15 to TRBJ2-5; D is perhaps TRBD1 (6 bases). The CDR3 consists of 15 residues. CDR1 LNHNV and CDR2 YYDKDF come from the germline V gene (reference sequence). Trimming cost V 0 bases and J 1 base, with 9 bases left between them. CDR3 residues: CATSREQGPQETQYF. The CDR3 DNA reads TGTGCCACCAGCAGAGAACAGGGACCCCAAGAGACCCAGTACTTC.

The genes are TRBV12-3 or TRBV12-4 and TRBJ1-1; D remains unclear. CDR3 size: 12 residues. V lost 6 bases and J 8 bases, leaving 13 bases between the germline ends. The CDR3 sequence is CASSPLPNEAFF. As DNA, the CDR3 is TGTGCCAGCAGCCCCCTCCCTAACGAAGCTTTCTTT.

The genes are TRBV4-3 and TRBJ2-1, with 7 bases fitting TRBD1. Per germline, CDR1 LGHNA and CDR2 YSLEER. V lost 4 bases, J lost 8 bases, and 8 bases stayed unmatched. The CDR3 has 14 residues. The chain's CDR3 is CASSPTGYHDEQFF. The CDR3 nucleotides are TGCGCCAGCAGCCCGACAGGGTACCACGATGAGCAGTTCTTC.

This clonotype was seen only a few times. As DNA, the CDR3 is TGTGCCAGCAGCTCAAACGACTCGCCCATCTACGAGCAGTACTTC. As protein: CASSSNDSPIYEQYF. This sequence joins TRBV13 and TRBJ2-7, with D unclear. The V end was cut by 4 bases, the J end by 3 bases, with 16 bases between. Germline V gene lookup returns CDR1 PRHDT and CDR2 FYEKMQ (reference sequence). The CDR3 runs to 15 residues. Together with reference TRBV13 and TRBJ2-7, the CDR3 gives the full variable domain: AAGVIQSPRHLIKEKRETATLKCYPIPRHDTVYWYQQGPGQDPQFLISFYEKMQSDKGSIPDRFSAQQFSDYHSELNMSSLELGDSALYFCASSSNDSPIYEQYFGPGTRLTVT.

This sequence joins TRBV7-2 and TRBJ2-7; possibly TRBD2 for D (5 bases). Germline CDR1 is SGHTA and CDR2 is FQGNSA. This CDR3 has 16 residues. V was pared by 0 bases and J by 6 bases, with 18 bases between. CDR3: CASSLALTLGRREQYF. CDR3 in DNA: TGTGCCAGCAGCTTAGCTCTCACCCTGGGGAGACGCGAGCAGTACTTC.

V usage is TRBV27 and J usage is TRBJ1-4; the D is unclear. With 0 bases removed from V and 6 bases from J, the gap between germline ends came to 11 bases. CDR1 and CDR2 (germline): MNHEY, SMNVEV (reference sequence). The CDR3 has 15 amino acids. In DNA form, the CDR3 reads TGTGCCAGCAGTTTATCTGGGAGGTGGGATGAAAAACTGTTTTTT. Protein: CASSLSGRWDEKLFF.

This chain uses TRBV2 with TRBJ1-2, with unresolved D. Looked up from germline, CDR1 is SNHLY and CDR2 is FYNNEI. Trimming pared 3 bases from V and 4 bases from J, leaving 3 bases between. The CDR3 sequence is 11 residues long. CDR3 in DNA: TGTGCCAGCAGTGACAGCTATGGCTACACCTTC. It yields the protein CASSDSYGYTF.

This clonotype occurred many times. The chain uses TRBV7-3 and TRBJ2-1; D gene ambiguous. V was pared by 1 base and J by 2 bases, with 9 bases between. This CDR3 is 15 amino acids long. Per germline, CDR1 SGHTA and CDR2 FQGTGA. The DNA for the CDR3 is TGTGCCAGCAGCTTAAAAGGGCTAGCCTACAATGAGCAGTTCTTC. This sequence encodes CASSLKGLAYNEQFF.

The gene calls are TRBV6-5 and TRBJ1-2; the match to TRBD1 covers 7 bases. After removal of 5 bases from V and 4 bases from J, the junction contained 10 bases not matched to a gene. The CDR3 length is 15 residues. Germline loops: CDR1 MNHEY, CDR2 SVGAGI. Written as DNA, the CDR3 is TGTGCCAGCAGTGCCCGGGACAGCCGGGTCTATGGCTACACCTTC. As protein: CASSARDSRVYGYTF.

The gene calls are TRBV29-1 and TRBJ1-2; 9 bases map to TRBD1. This CDR3 spans 12 amino acids. Germline V gene sequence: CDR1 SQVTM, CDR2 ANQGSEA. The J segment lost 10 bases and the V segment lost 6 bases, leaving 9 bases of the junction unmatched. CDR3: CSVTGRTGVYTF. CDR3 DNA sequence: TGCAGCGTGACCGGGAGGACAGGGGTCTACACCTTC.